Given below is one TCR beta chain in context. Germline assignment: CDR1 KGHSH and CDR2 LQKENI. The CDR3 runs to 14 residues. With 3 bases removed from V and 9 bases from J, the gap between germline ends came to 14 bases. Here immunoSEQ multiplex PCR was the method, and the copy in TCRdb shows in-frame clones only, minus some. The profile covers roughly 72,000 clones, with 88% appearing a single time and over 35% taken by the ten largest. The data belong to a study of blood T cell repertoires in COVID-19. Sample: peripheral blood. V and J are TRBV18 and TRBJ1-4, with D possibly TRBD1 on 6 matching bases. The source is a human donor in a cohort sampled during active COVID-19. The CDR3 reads CASSPPIQGKKLFF. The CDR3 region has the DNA TGTGCCAGCTCACCTCCCATACAGGGAAAAAAACTGTTTTTT.